The next 27 T cell receptor beta chains were all read from a single sample in a study of early T cells in non-severe SARS-CoV-2 infection. TCRdb re-derived calls from the 5' RACE reads in MiXCR, one entry per CDR3 protein. Counted here are tens of thousands of distinct CDR3 sequences, under 11% occurring once; the ten biggest clones make up roughly 4.7%. Sequenced input: whole blood. These receptors were collected from an adult who was a healthcare worker with PCR-confirmed SARS-CoV-2 infection or an uninfected control (not recorded which).

This clonotype was recorded at least ten times. The V call is TRBV6-5, the J call TRBJ2-1; D may correspond to TRBD1 or TRBD2 (5 bases each). Germline V gene data show CDR1 as MNHEY and CDR2 as SVGAGI. The CDR3 runs to 13 residues. Trimming removed 6 bases at V and 6 bases at J, with 12 bases between. CDR3 coding DNA: TGTGCCAGCAGAGGGGACGTTGCCAATGAGCAGTTCTTC. It yields the protein CASRGDVANEQFF.

This clonotype was counted many times. This chain uses TRBV12-3 or TRBV12-4 with TRBJ1-1; D call uncertain. The CDR3 runs to 12 residues. Trimming removed 3 bases from V and 8 bases from J, with 10 bases in between. The CDR3 DNA reads TGTGCCAGCAGTTTCCCGGGGAAGGAAGCTTTCTTT. Amino acid sequence: CASSFPGKEAFF.

The rearrangement joins TRBV19 to TRBJ2-1; 10 bases match TRBD1. This CDR3 comprises 14 residues. J gave up 6 bases and V 6 bases, and 5 bases lay outside the gene matches. Germline loops: CDR1 LNHDA, CDR2 SQIVND (reference sequence). CDR3: CASSRQGAGNEQFF. The CDR3, as DNA: TGTGCCAGTAGCCGACAGGGGGCAGGCAATGAGCAGTTCTTC.

This clonotype was recorded at least ten times. This chain joins TRBV6-2 or TRBV6-3 and TRBJ1-6; D gene ambiguous. Germline V gene lookup returns CDR1 MNHEY and CDR2 SVGEGT. There are 15 residues in the CDR3. V was trimmed by 7 bases and J by 6 bases, leaving 16 bases between them. CDR3 loop: CASIPRSKINSPLHF. The CDR3 nucleotides read TGTGCCAGCATTCCGAGGAGCAAAATTAATTCACCCCTCCACTTT.

This clonotype was counted many times. The chain couples TRBV11-1 to TRBJ2-5; no firm D call. Trimming took 5 bases from V and 1 from J, leaving 11 bases between them. This CDR3 contains 14 residues. Germline V gives CDR1 SGHAT, CDR2 FQDESV (reference sequence). The CDR3 sequence is CASSPSQPQETQYF. The CDR3, as DNA: TGTGCCAGCAGCCCTTCCCAACCCCAAGAGACCCAGTACTTC.

This clonotype showed up many times. CDR3 residues: CASKEGFRTQNQRGAFF. In DNA, the CDR3 is TGTGCCAGCAAGGAGGGATTCAGGACACAGAATCAACGGGGAGCTTTCTTT. The chain joins TRBV6-1 to TRBJ1-1; D might be TRBD1 (5 bases). This CDR3 region has 17 residues. Per the germline V gene, CDR1 is MNHNS and CDR2 is SASEGT. Trimming pared 7 bases from V and 10 bases from J, leaving 31 bases between.

The gene calls are TRBV24-1 and TRBJ1-1; D is unresolved. The CDR3 runs to 13 residues. Trimming removed 4 bases at V and 4 bases at J, with 9 bases between. Germline V gene lookup returns CDR1 KGHDR and CDR2 SFDVKD. Written as DNA, the CDR3 is TGTGCCACCAGTGAACTACAGCTCACTGAAGCTTTCTTT. It is translated as CATSELQLTEAFF.

This clonotype was seen more than once but under ten times. The chain employs TRBV6-2 or TRBV6-3 and TRBJ1-2; D might be TRBD1 (6 bases). Trimming shortened V by 6 bases and J by 8 bases, and 16 bases separated the two germline ends. The CDR3 has 13 residues. Germline CDR1 MNHEY, CDR2 SVGEGT. The CDR3 DNA reads as TGTGCCAGCAGCCAACGAACAGGGCTCGGCTACACCTTC. This gives the protein CASSQRTGLGYTF.

This clonotype came up many times. The chain joins TRBV7-8 to TRBJ2-2; D gene uncertain. Germline loops: CDR1 SGHVS, CDR2 FQNEAQ. Trimming removed 7 bases from V and 2 bases from J, with 11 bases in between. CDR3 length: 14 amino acids. For the CDR3, the DNA is TGTGCCAGCATCCAAACATTAAACACCGGGGAGCTGTTTTTT. Amino acid sequence: CASIQTLNTGELFF.

This clonotype appeared many times. The V call is TRBV9, the J call TRBJ2-3, with D uncertain. V lost 4 bases and J lost 3, with 9 bases in between. This CDR3 contains 13 residues. Germline values: CDR1 SGDLS, CDR2 YYNGEE. CDR3 sequence reads: CASSPTGTDTQYF. In DNA, the CDR3 is TGTGCCAGCAGCCCCACCGGGACAGATACGCAGTATTTT. Complete variable domain (other parts from reference TRBV9 and TRBJ2-3): DSGVTQTPKHLITATGQRVTLRCSPRSGDLSVYWYQQSLDQGLQFLIQYYNGEERAKGNILERFSAQQFPDLHSELNLSSLELGDSALYFCASSPTGTDTQYFGPGTRLTVL.

This clonotype has ten or more counts. The V call is TRBV11-2, the J call TRBJ2-7; D gene ambiguous. Germline CDR1 reads SGHAT; CDR2 reads FQNNGV. Trimming removed 5 bases at V and 3 bases at J, with 11 bases between. This CDR3 region has 13 residues. The CDR3 loop reads CASSQNLFYEQYF. The DNA of the CDR3 is TGTGCCAGCAGCCAGAACTTATTCTACGAGCAGTACTTC.

On this clonotype: This clone may be a read error of a much larger clone one base away. The chain links TRBV7-8 to TRBJ2-2, with TRBD1 identical over 12 bases. The germline V gene has CDR1 SGHVS and CDR2 FQNEAQ. The CDR3 covers 17 residues. Trimming cost V 2 bases and J 5 bases; bases outside gene matches: 6. The CDR3 spells CASSLPGQGASTGELFF. CDR3 nucleotide sequence: TGTGCCAGCAGCTTACCGGGACAGGGGGCGTCGACCGGGGAGCTGTTTTTT.

This clonotype occurred many times. The gene calls are TRBV5-4 and TRBJ1-2; 8 bases agree with TRBD1. The CDR3 loop spans 13 amino acids. Germline V gives CDR1 SGHNT, CDR2 YYREEE (reference sequence). The junction had 4 bases not matched to a gene; V was cut back by 4 bases and J by 5 bases. The CDR3, as DNA: TGTGCCAGCAGCAGGACAGGGATGTATGGCTACACCTTC. The encoded protein is CASSRTGMYGYTF.

This clonotype was seen a few times. This chain joins TRBV11-3 and TRBJ1-3; no clear D. The germline V and J ends were trimmed by 4 bases and 6 bases, with 16 bases remaining between them. Looked up from germline, CDR1 is SGHNT and CDR2 is YENEEA. The CDR3 is 15 amino acids. DNA of the CDR3: TGTGCCAGCAGCTCTCACCCGACGGCTGAAAACACCATATATTTT. Its protein is CASSSHPTAENTIYF. Using reference TRBV11-3 and TRBJ1-3 for the parts outside the CDR3, the full variable domain is EAGVVQSPRYKIIEKKQPVAFWCNPISGHNTLYWYLQNLGQGPELLIRYENEEAVDDSQLPKDRFSAERLKGVDSTLKIQPAELGDSAVYLCASSSHPTAENTIYFGEGSWLTVV.

Details on this clonotype: The junction and the germline gene differ at one end; a read error may be behind it. This chain uses TRBV12-3 or TRBV12-4 with TRBJ2-3; the match to TRBD2 covers 9 bases. The length of the CDR3 is 15 residues. DNA for the CDR3: TGTGCCAGCAGAATAGCGGGAGTCAGGGCAGATACGCAGAATTTT. Translated, it gives CASRIAGVRADTQNF.

This clonotype was observed many times. The V gene is TRBV7-9, the J gene TRBJ2-2; 7 nucleotides align to TRBD2. CDR1 is SEHNR, CDR2 FQNEAQ, per germline (reference sequence). This CDR3 region has 16 residues. The junction had 12 bases not matched to a gene; V was cut back by 10 bases and J by 1 base. The CDR3 nucleotides read TGTGCCACATTAAAGGGAGGGACTAAGAACACCGGGGAGCTGTTTTTT. Translation gives CATLKGGTKNTGELFF.

This clonotype was observed a few times. The chain has TRBV14 and TRBJ2-3; no firm D call. CDR1 and CDR2 from the germline V gene are SGHDN and FVKESK. The length of the CDR3 is 14 residues. V shed 2 bases and J shed 5 bases, with 11 bases lying between them. CDR3 sequence: CASSQKVRLDTQYF. The CDR3 coding sequence is TGTGCCAGCAGCCAAAAGGTTAGACTAGATACGCAGTATTTT.

This clonotype was found many times. The chain is built from TRBV9 and TRBJ2-1; no reliable D call. Trimming stripped 3 bases from V and 9 bases from J, with 16 bases between. CDR3 length equals 14 residues. CDR1 and CDR2 (germline): SGDLS, YYNGEE. CDR3 amino acids: CASSADLRRVEQFF. CDR3 coding DNA: TGTGCCAGCAGCGCCGACCTTCGAAGGGTTGAGCAGTTCTTC.

This clonotype was counted only a few times. The gene calls are TRBV7-9 and TRBJ2-1, with D unresolved. The CDR3 is 14 residues long. CDR1 is SEHNR, CDR2 FQNEAQ, per germline (reference sequence). Trimming stripped 1 base from V and 6 bases from J, with 10 bases between. The CDR3 spells CASSLGIGSNEQFF. The CDR3 bases are TGTGCCAGCAGCTTAGGGATTGGATCCAATGAGCAGTTCTTC.

This clonotype was seen a few times. The chain has TRBV14 and TRBJ2-7, with D perhaps matching TRBD2 (5 bases). CDR1 and CDR2 (germline): SGHDN, FVKESK. Trimming stripped 1 base from V and 2 bases from J, with 9 bases between. The CDR3 spans 14 residues. CDR3 amino acids: CASSQAHGAYEQYF. Written as DNA, the CDR3 is TGTGCCAGCAGCCAAGCTCACGGGGCCTACGAGCAGTACTTC.

This clonotype was detected only a few times. J is TRBJ2-1 and V is TRBV27, with D perhaps TRBD1 (5 bases). V gave up 3 bases and J gave up 4 bases, with 10 bases separating them. The CDR3 has 14 residues. CDR1 is MNHEY and CDR2 is SMNVEV in the germline V gene (reference sequence). In DNA, the CDR3 is TGTGCCAGCAGTTTTCAGGGATCTTACAATGAGCAGTTCTTC. Amino acids: CASSFQGSYNEQFF.

Written as DNA, the CDR3 is TGTGCCAGCAGCTTAGCCTTCGTTTCATATACGCAGTATTTT. Residues: CASSLAFVSYTQYF. The chain couples TRBV7-2 to TRBJ2-3; D is uncertain. This CDR3 is built from 14 residues. The germline V gene has CDR1 SGHTA and CDR2 FQGNSA. V lost 0 bases and J lost 7, with 11 bases in between.

V usage is TRBV10-2 and J usage is TRBJ2-3, with 9 bases identical to TRBD2. The germline CDR1 and CDR2 sequences are WSHSY and SAAADI. CDR3 length: 13 residues. Germline trimming cut 6 bases from V and 6 bases from J; bases unmatched to any gene: 4. CDR3 in amino acids: CASRASGNDTQYF. Here the CDR3 DNA reads TGCGCCAGCAGGGCTAGCGGGAATGATACGCAGTATTTT.

This clonotype turned up a few times. The chain recombines TRBV5-1 with TRBJ2-7, with D uncertain. V shed 6 bases and J shed 6 bases, with 10 bases lying between them. The CDR3 sequence is 11 residues long. CDR1 SGHRS and CDR2 YFSETQ come from the germline V gene. The CDR3 region has the DNA TGCGCCAGCATGGAAGGGCTCGAGCAGTACTTC. This encodes CASMEGLEQYF.

In this sample, this clonotype turned up once. The V gene is TRBV3-1, the J gene TRBJ2-1; D remains ambiguous. Per germline, CDR1 LGHDT and CDR2 YNNKEL (reference sequence). The CDR3 is made up of 15 amino acids. The V and J ends lost 0 bases and 2 bases respectively, with 8 bases between them. Here the CDR3 DNA reads TGTGCCAGCAGCCAAGATCTACAGACCTACAATGAGCAGTTCTTC. Translated, it gives CASSQDLQTYNEQFF.

Ten or more counts support this clonotype. The chain combines TRBV25-1 with TRBJ2-2, with unresolved D. This CDR3 has 14 amino acids. V lost 5 bases and J lost 1, with 8 bases in between. The germline V gene has CDR1 MGHDK and CDR2 SYGVNS. In DNA form, the CDR3 reads TGTGCCAGCAGTCTGTGGGAGAACACCGGGGAGCTGTTTTTT. This codes for CASSLWENTGELFF.

This clonotype was counted a few times. The chain joins TRBV20-1 to TRBJ1-3, with TRBD1 matching 8 bases. Germline assignment: CDR1 DFQATT and CDR2 SNEGSKA (reference sequence). Trimming took 6 bases from V and 3 from J; bases not matched to a gene: 10. This CDR3 is built from 15 residues. DNA of the CDR3: TGCAGTGCCCCGAGGACAGGGCTTCTTGGAAACACCATATATTTT. Protein product: CSAPRTGLLGNTIYF.